This T cell receptor (beta chain) is from a study of radiation and T cells in renal cell carcinoma. Overall study findings and caveats: From baseline, blood top tumor clonotypes peaked at 2 weeks post-radiation.

Sample time point: blood 2 weeks post-SBRT. Treatment reported: 15 Gy SBRT to primary tumor, nephrectomy 4 weeks later. Sequenced by immunoSEQ multiplex PCR; TCRdb stores in-frame clones only, minus some. The sample carries 100,000 to 150,000 clones, approximately 90% recorded once. This clone was seen just once. The antigen remains undetermined. The source is a woman between 65 and 79 years old with renal cell carcinoma. Source: blood, taken from a patient whose treatment included radiotherapy and nephrectomy.

The CDR3 loop is CASSPLPLANTNTEAFF. In nucleotides, the CDR3 is TGTGCCAGCTCACCGCTACCCCTCGCTAACACGAACACTGAAGCTTTCTTT. The chain uses TRBV18 and TRBJ1-1, with no clear D. The CDR3 runs 17 residues. The V and J ends lost 3 bases and 1 base respectively, with 18 bases between them. Looked up from germline, CDR1 is KGHSH and CDR2 is LQKENI.